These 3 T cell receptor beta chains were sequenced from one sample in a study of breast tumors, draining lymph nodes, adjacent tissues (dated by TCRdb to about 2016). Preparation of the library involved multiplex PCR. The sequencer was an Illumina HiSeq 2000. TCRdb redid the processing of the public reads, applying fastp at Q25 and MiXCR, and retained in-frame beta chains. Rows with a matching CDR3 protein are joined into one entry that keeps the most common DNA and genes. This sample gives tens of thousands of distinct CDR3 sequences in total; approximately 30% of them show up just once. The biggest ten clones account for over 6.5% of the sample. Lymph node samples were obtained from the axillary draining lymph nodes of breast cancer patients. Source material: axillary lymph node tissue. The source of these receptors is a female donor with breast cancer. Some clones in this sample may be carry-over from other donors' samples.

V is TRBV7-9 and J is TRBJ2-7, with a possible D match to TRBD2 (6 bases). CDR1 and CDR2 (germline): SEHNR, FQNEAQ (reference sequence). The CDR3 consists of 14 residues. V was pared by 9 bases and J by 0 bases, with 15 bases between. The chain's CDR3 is CASPRDSLSYEQYF. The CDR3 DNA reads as TGTGCCAGTCCTCGGGACTCGCTCTCCTACGAGCAGTACTTC.

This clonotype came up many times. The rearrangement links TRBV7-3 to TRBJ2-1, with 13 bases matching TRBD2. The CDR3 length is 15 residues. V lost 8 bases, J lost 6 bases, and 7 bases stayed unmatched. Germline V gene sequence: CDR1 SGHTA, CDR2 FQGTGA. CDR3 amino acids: CASGPGLAGVNEQFF. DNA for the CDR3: TGTGCCAGCGGCCCCGGACTAGCGGGAGTCAATGAGCAGTTCTTC. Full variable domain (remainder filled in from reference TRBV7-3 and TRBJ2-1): GAGVSQTPSNKVTEKGKYVELRCDPISGHTALYWYRQSLGQGPEFLIYFQGTGAADDSGLPNDRFFAVRPEGSVSTLKIQRTERGDSAVYLCASGPGLAGVNEQFFGPGTRLTVL.

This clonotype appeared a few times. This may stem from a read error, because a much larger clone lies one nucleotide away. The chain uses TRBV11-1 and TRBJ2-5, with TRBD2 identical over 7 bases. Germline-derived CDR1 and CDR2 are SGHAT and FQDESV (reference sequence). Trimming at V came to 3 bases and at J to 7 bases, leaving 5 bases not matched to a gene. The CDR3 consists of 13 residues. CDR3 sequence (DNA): TGTGCCAGCAGCTTGACTAGCTTGGCGACCCAGTACTTC. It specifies CASSLTSLATQYF.